This passage covers 30 T cell receptor beta chains from one sample sequenced in a study of identical twins. TCRdb passed the 5' RACE reads through MiXCR, listing each CDR3 protein once. This table holds 690,000 or so distinct CDR3 sequences, less than 10% found once. The sample was also linked to a second study, of yellow fever vaccine responses in identical twins.

Sequencing was done on a sample of PBMCs. The receptor source for this set is a woman aged 18-35 years in good health.

This clonotype has only a few counts. V and J are TRBV7-9 and TRBJ2-1; TRBD2 matches at 8 bases. The CDR3 spans 15 residues. CDR1 SEHNR and CDR2 FQNEAQ come from the germline V gene (reference sequence). Trimming cost V 5 bases and J 3 bases; bases outside gene matches: 6. The CDR3 spells CASSRAGELYNEQFF. In DNA, the CDR3 is TGTGCCAGCAGCAGAGCGGGAGAACTCTACAATGAGCAGTTCTTC.

This clonotype has more than one count but fewer than ten. This rearrangement joins TRBV28 to TRBJ2-5, with D possibly matching TRBD1 (5 bases). Trimming left V 6 bases short and J 4 bases short, with 18 bases between. Looked up from germline, CDR1 is MDHEN and CDR2 is SYDVKM. This CDR3 is 15 amino acids long. CDR3: CASRGRFGAGETQYF. For the CDR3, the DNA is TGTGCCAGCAGGGGGCGGTTTGGGGCCGGAGAGACCCAGTACTTC.

The genes are TRBV27 and TRBJ2-1; unclear D gene. This CDR3 is built from 15 residues. Germline values: CDR1 MNHEY, CDR2 SMNVEV (reference sequence). V was shortened by 6 bases and J by 0 bases, with 12 bases between the two germline ends. CDR3 region: CASSPDPGSYNEQFF. The CDR3 DNA reads TGTGCCAGCAGCCCAGACCCGGGCTCCTACAATGAGCAGTTCTTC.

This rearrangement joins TRBV5-6 to TRBJ2-7; 12 nucleotides agree with TRBD2. The CDR3 consists of 15 residues. CDR1 and CDR2 from the germline V gene are SGHDT and YYEEEE. The trim removed 4 bases at V and 2 bases at J, leaving 4 bases unmatched. CDR3 amino acids: CASSELAGGTYEQYF. The CDR3 DNA is TGTGCCAGCAGCGAACTAGCGGGGGGTACCTACGAGCAGTACTTC. Full variable domain (outside the CDR3, taken from reference TRBV5-6 and TRBJ2-7): DAGVTQSPTHLIKTRGQQVTLRCSPKSGHDTVSWYQQALGQGPQFIFQYYEEEERQRGNFPDRFSGHQFPNYSSELNVNALLLGDSALYLCASSELAGGTYEQYFGPGTRLTVT.

The chain employs TRBV29-1 and TRBJ2-7; 10 nucleotides line up with TRBD1. Germline loops: CDR1 SQVTM, CDR2 ANQGSEA. V was pared by 5 bases and J by 4 bases, with 8 bases of the junction left unmatched. This CDR3 has 14 amino acids. This CDR3 reads CSVRPGQGLYEQYF. The CDR3 nucleotides read TGCAGCGTTCGACCGGGACAGGGGTTATACGAGCAGTACTTC.

The chain is built from TRBV29-1 and TRBJ2-3; 11 bases are shared with TRBD2. This CDR3 is built from 15 residues. Germline CDR1 is SQVTM and CDR2 is ANQGSEA. V was clipped by 3 bases and J by 1 base; unmatched bases: 3. As DNA, the CDR3 is TGCAGCGTTGATGAGACTAGCGGGGGCACAGATACGCAGTATTTT. This translates into CSVDETSGGTDTQYF.

V is TRBV27 and J is TRBJ2-5; a possible D gene is TRBD2 (5 bases). From germline, CDR1 is MNHEY and CDR2 SMNVEV (reference sequence). V dropped 3 bases and J dropped 3 bases, with 11 bases sitting between them. The CDR3 spans 14 residues. In DNA form, the CDR3 reads TGTGCCAGCAGTTTTGCCGGGCGGGAAGAGACCCAGTACTTC. Amino acid sequence: CASSFAGREETQYF.

This clonotype was seen at least ten times. This chain links TRBV24-1 with TRBJ2-6; no definite D call. CDR1 KGHDR and CDR2 SFDVKD come from the germline V gene. The V and J ends lost 3 bases and 0 bases respectively, with 5 bases between them. The CDR3 spans 15 residues. Written as DNA, the CDR3 is TGTGCCACCAGTGATCTCTCCTCTGGGGCCAACGTCCTGACTTTC. Its protein product is CATSDLSSGANVLTF.

This clonotype was detected a few times. The gene calls are TRBV6-1 and TRBJ2-2, with 8 bases lining up with TRBD2. Germline V CDR1 and CDR2: MNHNS, SASEGT. The CDR3 has 17 residues. Losses at the gene ends were 5 bases for V and 1 base for J; bases not matched to a gene: 9. CDR3 region: CASSPTPGTRNTGELFF. The CDR3 DNA sequence: TGTGCCAGCAGTCCTACACCTGGGACTAGGAACACCGGGGAGCTGTTTTTT.

This clonotype occurred a few times. The chain joins TRBV20-1 to TRBJ2-1, with 15 bases identical to TRBD2. Looked up from germline, CDR1 is DFQATT and CDR2 is SNEGSKA (reference sequence). With V trimmed by 2 bases and J by 4 bases, 12 bases remained unmatched. The CDR3 is made up of 19 amino acids. CDR3 DNA sequence: TGCAGTGCTAGACTCGATGACGGACTAGCGGGAGGGAATTACAATGAGCAGTTCTTC. Its translation: CSARLDDGLAGGNYNEQFF.

This clonotype was seen ten or more times. This sequence joins TRBV12-3 or TRBV12-4 and TRBJ2-2, with 11 bases fitting TRBD1. V lost 0 bases, J lost 5 bases, and 5 bases stayed unmatched. This CDR3 is 17 amino acids long. The CDR3: CASSLAGQGARTGELFF. CDR3 nucleotides: TGTGCCAGCAGTTTAGCTGGACAGGGGGCTAGAACCGGGGAGCTGTTTTTT.

This sequence joins TRBV28 and TRBJ2-6; perhaps TRBD1 as D (5 bases). Trimming removed 8 bases from V and 2 bases from J, with 13 bases in between. Germline-derived CDR1 and CDR2 are MDHEN and SYDVKM. This CDR3 has 15 residues. In nucleotides, the CDR3 is TGTGCCAGCGGAAAAAGGGGTACTGGGGCCAACGTCCTGACTTTC. Translating gives CASGKRGTGANVLTF. Full variable domain (rest looked up from reference TRBV28 and TRBJ2-6): DVKVTQSSRYLVKRTGEKVFLECVQDMDHENMFWYRQDPGLGLRLIYFSYDVKMKEKGDIPEGYSVSREKKERFSLILESASTNQTSMYLCASGKRGTGANVLTFGAGSRLTVL.

This clonotype was seen a few times. This sequence joins TRBV6-5 and TRBJ1-1, with a weak D call TRBD1 (6 bases). CDR1 MNHEY and CDR2 SVGAGI come from the germline V gene. The CDR3 length is 14 residues. Trimming removed 4 bases at V and 6 bases at J, with 15 bases between. The CDR3 coding sequence is TGTGCCAGCAGTTCGCAGGGGAGAGGAGCTGAAGCTTTCTTT. Protein: CASSSQGRGAEAFF.

This clonotype was seen only once. J is TRBJ2-5 and V is TRBV7-9, with 11 bases matching TRBD1. The length of the CDR3 is 16 residues. Germline CDR1 reads SEHNR; CDR2 reads FQNEAQ (reference sequence). Trimming cost V 0 bases and J 4 bases; bases outside gene matches: 4. This CDR3 reads CASSLARTGGSETQYF. CDR3 coding DNA: TGTGCCAGCAGCTTAGCGAGGACAGGGGGCTCAGAGACCCAGTACTTC. The full variable domain, its missing parts supplied by reference TRBV7-9 and TRBJ2-5, is DTGVSQNPRHKITKRGQNVTFRCDPISEHNRLYWYRQTLGQGPEFLTYFQNEAQLEKSRLLSDRFSAERPKGSFSTLEIQRTEQGDSAMYLCASSLARTGGSETQYFGPGTRLLVL.

This clonotype was detected ten times or more. The CDR3 nucleotides read TGCAGTTGGCAAGGGGGGTTCGGTGAAAAACTGTTTTTT. It translates to CSWQGGFGEKLFF. The rearrangement joins TRBV20-1 to TRBJ1-4, with a tentative D call TRBD1 (6 bases). The V gene's germline CDR1 is DFQATT and CDR2 SNEGSKA (reference sequence). V was shortened by 8 bases and J by 7 bases, with 17 bases between the two germline ends. This CDR3 has 13 amino acids.

The table lists this clonotype with a few counts. The rearrangement links TRBV20-1 to TRBJ2-7; TRBD1 agrees at 10 bases. The CDR3 contains 13 residues. V lost 4 bases to trimming and J lost 7 bases; unmatched junction nucleotides: 7. Germline CDR1 DFQATT, CDR2 SNEGSKA (reference sequence). Here the CDR3 reads CSATGTGAREQYF. The CDR3, as DNA: TGCAGTGCTACCGGGACAGGGGCGCGGGAGCAGTACTTC.

This clonotype was counted ten times or more. The chain combines TRBV9 with TRBJ2-1, with 7 bases fitting TRBD2. CDR1 and CDR2 (germline): SGDLS, YYNGEE. V was pared by 0 bases and J by 0 bases, with 3 bases of the junction left unmatched. This CDR3 region has 16 residues. Here the CDR3 reads CASSVVGGSSYNEQFF. The CDR3 DNA reads as TGTGCCAGCAGCGTAGTGGGGGGGAGCTCCTACAATGAGCAGTTCTTC.

A few counts support this clonotype. The V and J genes are TRBV5-1 and TRBJ2-3, with 9 nucleotides matching TRBD2. Germline CDR1 SGHRS, CDR2 YFSETQ. The CDR3 contains 17 residues. The J segment lost 0 bases and the V segment lost 7 bases, leaving 12 bases of the junction unmatched. The CDR3 spells CASPHPILAGSTDTQYF. CDR3 bases: TGCGCCAGCCCCCACCCCATACTAGCGGGCAGCACAGATACGCAGTATTTT.

This clonotype was seen only a few times. As DNA, the CDR3 is TGTGCCAGCAGTAAGGCTGAGGGATGGGAGCAGTTCTTC. It encodes CASSKAEGWEQFF. This rearrangement joins TRBV28 to TRBJ2-1, with a tentative D call TRBD2 (5 bases). Per the germline V gene, CDR1 is MDHEN and CDR2 is SYDVKM. The CDR3 sequence is 13 residues long. V was pared by 5 bases and J by 10 bases, with 15 bases between.

This clonotype came up many times. This rearrangement joins TRBV6-2 or TRBV6-3 to TRBJ2-1; 10 bases are a match to TRBD2. Germline V gene sequence: CDR1 MNHEY, CDR2 SVGEGT. This CDR3 is built from 16 residues. The J segment lost 8 bases and the V segment lost 0 bases, leaving 7 bases of the junction unmatched. The CDR3 is CASSYSRLAGDDEQFF. The CDR3 coding sequence is TGTGCCAGCAGTTACTCTAGGCTAGCGGGAGATGATGAGCAGTTCTTC.

This clonotype has a handful of counts. The chain joins TRBV28 to TRBJ2-7; no firm D call. The CDR3 runs 13 residues. The V end lost 2 bases, the J end lost 3 bases, and 8 bases lay between the germline ends. CDR1 is MDHEN, CDR2 SYDVKM, per germline. The CDR3 is CASSLPANYEQYF. In DNA, the CDR3 is TGTGCCAGCAGTTTACCCGCTAACTACGAGCAGTACTTC.

This clonotype was detected many times. The chain employs TRBV29-1 and TRBJ1-3, with a possible D match to TRBD1 (5 bases). V dropped 6 bases and J dropped 5 bases, with 8 bases sitting between them. The V gene's germline CDR1 is SQVTM and CDR2 ANQGSEA. There are 11 residues in the CDR3. CDR3 sequence (DNA): TGCAGCGTGACAGAGAGAAACACCATATATTTT. The encoded protein is CSVTERNTIYF.

This clonotype occurred a few times. This chain links TRBV2 with TRBJ2-1; D call uncertain. CDR3 length: 14 amino acids. V was trimmed by 5 bases and J by 0 bases, leaving 8 bases between them. Germline loops: CDR1 SNHLY, CDR2 FYNNEI. Written as DNA, the CDR3 is TGTGCCAGCAGTAAGGGTACCTCCTACAATGAGCAGTTCTTC. It translates to CASSKGTSYNEQFF.

J is TRBJ2-1 and V is TRBV20-1; 9 nucleotides match TRBD1. The CDR3 runs to 15 residues. Germline CDR1 reads DFQATT; CDR2 reads SNEGSKA (reference sequence). V lost 5 bases to trimming and J lost 8 bases; unmatched junction nucleotides: 13. The CDR3 sequence: CSACSGTGKVDEQFF. CDR3 bases: TGCAGTGCTTGTTCCGGGACAGGGAAGGTGGATGAGCAGTTCTTC.

This chain connects TRBV5-1 to TRBJ1-4, with D unclear. Trimming removed 0 bases at V and 2 bases at J, with 2 bases between. The CDR3 is 13 residues long. CDR1 is SGHRS and CDR2 is YFSETQ in the germline V gene. CDR3 protein: CASSLGTNEKLFF. CDR3 coding DNA: TGCGCCAGCAGCTTGGGTACTAATGAAAAACTGTTTTTT.

This clonotype came up many times. J is TRBJ2-3 and V is TRBV2; 11 bases align to TRBD1. The CDR3 totals 14 residues. The J segment lost 2 bases and the V segment lost 9 bases, leaving 4 bases of the junction unmatched. Germline V gene sequence: CDR1 SNHLY, CDR2 FYNNEI. Here the CDR3 DNA reads TGTGCCAGGTGGGACAGGGGGTCCACAGATACGCAGTATTTT. It translates to CARWDRGSTDTQYF. Variable domain in full (rest from reference TRBV2 and TRBJ2-3): EPEVTQTPSHQVTQMGQEVILRCVPISNHLYFYWYRQILGQKVEFLVSFYNNEISEKSEIFDDQFSVERPDGSNFTLKIRSTKLEDSAMYFCARWDRGSTDTQYFGPGTRLTVL.

The V gene is TRBV28, the J gene TRBJ2-5, with D possibly TRBD2 on 6 matching bases. CDR1 is MDHEN and CDR2 is SYDVKM in the germline V gene. Trimming left V 3 bases short and J 4 bases short, with 12 bases between. The CDR3 is 14 amino acids. The CDR3 nucleotides are TGTGCCAGCAGTTTCATAACCGGGAGAGAGACCCAGTACTTC. This encodes CASSFITGRETQYF.

The rearrangement uses TRBV5-1 and TRBJ2-5, with D unclear. The CDR3 contains 13 residues. V was clipped by 0 bases and J by 5 bases, with 8 bases between them. In germline, CDR1 is SGHRS, CDR2 YFSETQ. CDR3 region: CASSLAELETQYF. DNA of the CDR3: TGCGCCAGCAGCTTGGCCGAGTTGGAGACCCAGTACTTC.

The rearrangement uses TRBV7-2 and TRBJ2-4; 14 bases agree with TRBD2. The junction had 3 bases not matched to a gene; V was cut back by 1 base and J by 4 bases. Germline loops: CDR1 SGHTA, CDR2 FQGNSA. This CDR3 region has 17 residues. The CDR3 sequence: CASSLVTSGRDKNIQYF. The CDR3 DNA reads as TGTGCCAGCAGCTTAGTGACTAGCGGGAGGGATAAAAACATTCAGTACTTC.

The V call is TRBV2, the J call TRBJ1-1; TRBD1 might be the D (6 bases). The CDR3 is 16 residues long. The V gene lost 0 bases and the J gene lost 1 base, with 12 bases spanning the gap. Per germline, CDR1 SNHLY and CDR2 FYNNEI. The CDR3 loop is CASSEAAGGGNTEAFF. The CDR3 DNA sequence: TGTGCCAGCAGTGAAGCTGCTGGGGGCGGGAACACTGAAGCTTTCTTT.